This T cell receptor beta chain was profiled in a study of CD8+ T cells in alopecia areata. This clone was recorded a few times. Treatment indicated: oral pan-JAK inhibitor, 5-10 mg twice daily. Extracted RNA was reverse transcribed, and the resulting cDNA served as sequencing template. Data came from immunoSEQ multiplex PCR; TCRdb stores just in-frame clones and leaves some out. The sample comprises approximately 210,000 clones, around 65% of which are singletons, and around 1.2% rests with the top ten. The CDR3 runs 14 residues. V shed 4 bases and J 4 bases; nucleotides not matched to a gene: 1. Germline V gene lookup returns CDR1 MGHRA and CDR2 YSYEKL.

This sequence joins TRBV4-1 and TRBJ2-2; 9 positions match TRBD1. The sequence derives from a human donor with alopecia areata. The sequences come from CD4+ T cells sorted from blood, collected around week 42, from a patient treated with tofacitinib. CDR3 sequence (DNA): TGCGCCAGCAGCCCGACAGGGGGCACCGGGGAGCTGTTTTTT. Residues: CASSPTGGTGELFF.